This T cell receptor (beta chain) is from a study of blood T cell repertoires in COVID-19. Produced via immunoSEQ multiplex PCR; TCRdb's table is partial and in-frame only. This table has roughly 160,000 clones, 80% to 85% appearing once. This CDR3 contains 14 residues. V gave up 5 bases and J gave up 2 bases; unmatched junction bases: 3. Germline V lookup: CDR1 LGHDT, CDR2 YNNKEL (reference sequence). The source material was peripheral blood. The V gene is TRBV3-1 (or the pseudogene TRBV3-2), the J gene TRBJ2-1, with 7 positions matching TRBD1. This TCR came from a woman in her sixties with acute or convalescent COVID-19. The CDR3: CASSIGQAYNEQFF. For the CDR3, the DNA is TGTGCCAGCAGCATAGGACAGGCCTACAATGAGCAGTTCTTC.